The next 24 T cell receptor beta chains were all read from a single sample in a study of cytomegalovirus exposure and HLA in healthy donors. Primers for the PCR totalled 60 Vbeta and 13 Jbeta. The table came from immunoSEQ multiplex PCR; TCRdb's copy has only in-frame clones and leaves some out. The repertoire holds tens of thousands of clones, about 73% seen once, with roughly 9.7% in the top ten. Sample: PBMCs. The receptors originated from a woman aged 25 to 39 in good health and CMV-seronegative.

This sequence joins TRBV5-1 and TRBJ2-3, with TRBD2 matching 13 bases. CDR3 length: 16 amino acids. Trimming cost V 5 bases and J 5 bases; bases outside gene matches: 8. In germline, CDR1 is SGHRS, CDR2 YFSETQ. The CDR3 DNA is TGCGCCAGCAGACCCGGACTAGCGGGGGCCATAGATACGCAGTATTTT. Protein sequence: CASRPGLAGAIDTQYF.

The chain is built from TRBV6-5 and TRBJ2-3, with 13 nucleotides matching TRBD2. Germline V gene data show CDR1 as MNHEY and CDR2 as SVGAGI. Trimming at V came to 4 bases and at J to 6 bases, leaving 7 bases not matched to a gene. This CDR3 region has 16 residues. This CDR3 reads CASSSPGLAGADTQYF. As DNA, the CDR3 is TGTGCCAGCAGTTCCCCTGGACTAGCGGGGGCCGATACGCAGTATTTT.

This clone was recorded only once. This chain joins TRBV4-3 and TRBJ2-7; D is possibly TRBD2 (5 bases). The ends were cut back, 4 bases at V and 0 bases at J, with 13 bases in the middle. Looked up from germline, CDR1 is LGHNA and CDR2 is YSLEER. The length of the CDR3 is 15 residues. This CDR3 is CASSPGSGSSYEQYF. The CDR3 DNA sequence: TGCGCCAGCAGCCCGGGGTCAGGCAGCTCCTACGAGCAGTACTTC.

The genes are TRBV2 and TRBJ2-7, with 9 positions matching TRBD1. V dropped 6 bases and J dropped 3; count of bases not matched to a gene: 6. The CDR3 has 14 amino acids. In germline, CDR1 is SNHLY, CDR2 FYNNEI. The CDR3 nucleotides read TGTGCCAGCAGAGGGGGACAGGGTGGCTACGAGCAGTACTTC. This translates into CASRGGQGGYEQYF.

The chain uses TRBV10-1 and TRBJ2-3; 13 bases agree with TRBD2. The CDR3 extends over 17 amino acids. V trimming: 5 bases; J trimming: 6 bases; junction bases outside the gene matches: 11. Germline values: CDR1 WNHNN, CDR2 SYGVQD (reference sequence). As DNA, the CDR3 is TGCGCCAGCAGTCTAGGACTAGCGGGGGCCATGGGGGATACGCAGTATTTT. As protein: CASSLGLAGAMGDTQYF.

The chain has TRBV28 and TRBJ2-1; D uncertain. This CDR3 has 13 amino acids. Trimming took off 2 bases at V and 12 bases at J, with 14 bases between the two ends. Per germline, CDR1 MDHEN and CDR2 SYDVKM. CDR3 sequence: CASSLPARGMQFF. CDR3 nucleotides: TGTGCCAGCAGTTTACCGGCTAGAGGTATGCAGTTCTTC. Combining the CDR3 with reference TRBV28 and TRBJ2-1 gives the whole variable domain DVKVTQSSRYLVKRTGEKVFLECVQDMDHENMFWYRQDPGLGLRLIYFSYDVKMKEKGDIPEGYSVSREKKERFSLILESASTNQTSMYLCASSLPARGMQFFGPGTRLTVL.

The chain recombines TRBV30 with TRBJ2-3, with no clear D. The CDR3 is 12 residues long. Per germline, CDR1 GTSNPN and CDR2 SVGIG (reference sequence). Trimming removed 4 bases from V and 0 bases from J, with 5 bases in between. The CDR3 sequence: CAWTTSTDTQYF. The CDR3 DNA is TGTGCCTGGACAACTAGCACAGATACGCAGTATTTT.

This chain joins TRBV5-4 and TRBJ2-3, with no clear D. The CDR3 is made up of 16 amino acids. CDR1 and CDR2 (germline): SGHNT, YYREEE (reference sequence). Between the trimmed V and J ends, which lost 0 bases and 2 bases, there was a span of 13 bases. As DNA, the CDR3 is TGTGCCAGCAGCTTGGGCAGCCCTAGAGACACAGATACGCAGTATTTT. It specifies CASSLGSPRDTDTQYF.

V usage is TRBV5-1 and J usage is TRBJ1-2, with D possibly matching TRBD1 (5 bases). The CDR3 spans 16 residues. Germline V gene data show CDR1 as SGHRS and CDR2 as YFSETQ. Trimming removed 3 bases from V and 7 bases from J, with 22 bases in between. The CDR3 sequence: CASSWGTGSVGLGYTF. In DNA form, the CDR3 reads TGCGCCAGCAGCTGGGGGACCGGGAGCGTAGGTCTTGGCTACACCTTC. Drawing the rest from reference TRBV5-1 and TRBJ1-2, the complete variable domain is KAGVTQTPRYLIKTRGQQVTLSCSPISGHRSVSWYQQTPGQGLQFLFEYFSETQRNKGNFPGRFSGRQFSNSRSEMNVSTLELGDSALYLCASSWGTGSVGLGYTFGSGTRLTVV.

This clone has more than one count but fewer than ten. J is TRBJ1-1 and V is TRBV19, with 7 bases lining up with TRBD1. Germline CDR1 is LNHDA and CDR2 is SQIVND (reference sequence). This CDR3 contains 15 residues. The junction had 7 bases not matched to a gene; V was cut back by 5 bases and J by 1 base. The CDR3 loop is CASSPPTGRNTEAFF. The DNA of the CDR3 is TGTGCCAGTAGTCCACCGACAGGGCGGAACACTGAAGCTTTCTTT.

The CDR3 loop is CASKAPVGANVLTF. CDR3 DNA sequence: TGCGCCAGCAAAGCTCCGGTGGGGGCCAACGTCCTGACTTTC. The chain has TRBV4-1 and TRBJ2-6; D gene uncertain. This CDR3 region has 14 residues. CDR1 MGHRA and CDR2 YSYEKL come from the germline V gene. The V gene lost 7 bases and the J gene lost 4 bases, with 11 bases spanning the gap.

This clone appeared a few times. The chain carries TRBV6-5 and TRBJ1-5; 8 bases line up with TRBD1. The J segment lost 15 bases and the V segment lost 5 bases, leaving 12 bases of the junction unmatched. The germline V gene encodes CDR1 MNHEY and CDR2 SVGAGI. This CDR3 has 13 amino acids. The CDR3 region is CASSDLGQGARHF. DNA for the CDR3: TGTGCCAGCAGTGACCTTGGACAGGGCGCTCGGCATTTT.

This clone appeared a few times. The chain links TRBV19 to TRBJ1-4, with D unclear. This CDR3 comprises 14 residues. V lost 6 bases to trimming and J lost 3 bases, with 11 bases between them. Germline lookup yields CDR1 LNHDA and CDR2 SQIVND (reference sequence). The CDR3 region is CASSNGGPNEKLFF. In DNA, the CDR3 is TGTGCCAGTAGCAACGGAGGTCCTAATGAAAAACTGTTTTTT.

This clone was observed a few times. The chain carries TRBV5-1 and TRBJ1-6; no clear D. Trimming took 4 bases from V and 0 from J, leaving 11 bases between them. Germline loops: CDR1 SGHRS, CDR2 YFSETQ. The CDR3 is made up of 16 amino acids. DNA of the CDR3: TGCGCCAGCAGCCCTCCCGGGAACTCCTATAATTCACCCCTCCACTTT. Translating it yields CASSPPGNSYNSPLHF.

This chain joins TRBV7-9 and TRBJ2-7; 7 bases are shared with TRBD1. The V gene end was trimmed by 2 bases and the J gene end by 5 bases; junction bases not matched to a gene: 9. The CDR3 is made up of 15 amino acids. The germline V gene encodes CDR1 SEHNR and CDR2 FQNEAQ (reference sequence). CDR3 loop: CASSLNFKTGNEQYF. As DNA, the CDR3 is TGTGCCAGCAGCTTAAATTTTAAGACAGGGAACGAGCAGTACTTC.

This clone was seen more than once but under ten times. CDR3 protein: CAWSPGTGNEQYF. The CDR3 nucleotides are TGTGCCTGGAGCCCCGGGACAGGGAACGAGCAGTACTTC. This chain links TRBV30 with TRBJ2-7; 9 nucleotides agree with TRBD1. Germline V gene sequence: CDR1 GTSNPN, CDR2 SVGIG (reference sequence). The trim removed 3 bases at V and 5 bases at J, leaving 5 bases unmatched. The length of the CDR3 is 13 residues.

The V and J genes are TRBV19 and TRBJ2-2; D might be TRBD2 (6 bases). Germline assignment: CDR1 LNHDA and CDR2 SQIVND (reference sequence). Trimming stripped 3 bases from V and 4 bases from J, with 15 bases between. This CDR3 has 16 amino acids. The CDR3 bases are TGTGCCAGTAGTATTGTTGGGAGGTTGGGCACCGGGGAGCTGTTTTTT. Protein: CASSIVGRLGTGELFF.

The CDR3 region is CASSFWVTGVRQPQHF. The CDR3, as DNA: TGTGCCAGCAGCTTTTGGGTGACAGGGGTCAGGCAGCCCCAGCATTTT. The chain employs TRBV5-7 and TRBJ1-5; TRBD1 aligns across 8 bases. TRBV5-7 is an ORF, and what it does is uncertain. J lost 7 bases, V lost 2 bases, and 11 bases had no gene match. The CDR3 extends over 16 amino acids.

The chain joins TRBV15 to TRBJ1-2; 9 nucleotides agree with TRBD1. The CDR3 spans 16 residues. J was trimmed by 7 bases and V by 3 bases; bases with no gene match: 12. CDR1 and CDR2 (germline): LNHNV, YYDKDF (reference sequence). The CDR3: CATSSTLTGGAFGYTF. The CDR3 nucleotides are TGTGCCACCAGCAGCACATTGACAGGGGGAGCTTTTGGCTACACCTTC.

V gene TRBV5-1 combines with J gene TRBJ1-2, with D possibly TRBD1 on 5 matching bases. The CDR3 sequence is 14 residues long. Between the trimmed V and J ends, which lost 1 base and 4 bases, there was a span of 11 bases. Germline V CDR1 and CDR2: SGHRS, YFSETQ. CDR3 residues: CASSLSGQSYGYTF. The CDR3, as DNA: TGCGCCAGCAGCTTGTCAGGGCAATCCTATGGCTACACCTTC.

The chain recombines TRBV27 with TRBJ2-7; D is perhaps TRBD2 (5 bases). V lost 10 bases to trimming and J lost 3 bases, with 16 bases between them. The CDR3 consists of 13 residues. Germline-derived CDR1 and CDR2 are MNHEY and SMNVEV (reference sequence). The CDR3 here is CATLGPGVYEQYF. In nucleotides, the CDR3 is TGTGCCACGTTAGGCCCCGGGGTCTACGAGCAGTACTTC.

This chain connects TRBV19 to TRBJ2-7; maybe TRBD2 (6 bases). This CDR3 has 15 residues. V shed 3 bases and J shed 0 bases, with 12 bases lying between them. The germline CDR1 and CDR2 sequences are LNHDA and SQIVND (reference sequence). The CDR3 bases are TGTGCCAGTAGTATTGCCCGGAGGGGCTCCTACGAGCAGTACTTC. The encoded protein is CASSIARRGSYEQYF.

CDR3 nucleotide sequence: TGTGCCAGCAGTGAAGAGGAGGGCAATGAGCAGTTCTTC. Protein sequence: CASSEEEGNEQFF. V gene TRBV2 combines with J gene TRBJ2-1; D perhaps matches TRBD2 (6 bases). This CDR3 has 13 residues. Germline CDR1 SNHLY, CDR2 FYNNEI. Deletions cut 1 base from V and 6 bases from J, with 7 bases between.

CDR3 bases: TGTGCCAGCAGCTTAAAGGAGGTCTCGAGTTGGACACCCCTCCACTTT. Protein sequence: CASSLKEVSSWTPLHF. The gene calls are TRBV7-6 and TRBJ1-6, with unresolved D. The V gene's germline CDR1 is SGHVS and CDR2 FNYEAQ. This CDR3 has 16 amino acids. Trimming removed 2 bases at V and 11 bases at J, with 19 bases between.